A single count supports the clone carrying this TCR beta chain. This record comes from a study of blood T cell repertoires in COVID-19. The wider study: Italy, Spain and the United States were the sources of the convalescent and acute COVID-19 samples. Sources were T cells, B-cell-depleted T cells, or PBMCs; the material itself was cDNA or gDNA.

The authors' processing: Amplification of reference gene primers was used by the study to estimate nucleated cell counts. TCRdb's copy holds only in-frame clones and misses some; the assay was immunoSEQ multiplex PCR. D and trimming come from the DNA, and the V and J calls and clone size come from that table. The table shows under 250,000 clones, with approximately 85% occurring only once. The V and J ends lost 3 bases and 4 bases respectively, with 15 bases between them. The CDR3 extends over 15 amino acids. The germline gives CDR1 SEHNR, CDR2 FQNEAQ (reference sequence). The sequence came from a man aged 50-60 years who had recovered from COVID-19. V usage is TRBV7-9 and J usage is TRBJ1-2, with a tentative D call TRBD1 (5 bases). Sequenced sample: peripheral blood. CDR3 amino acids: CASSLDRGEFYGYTF. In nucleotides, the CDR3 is TGTGCCAGCAGCTTGGATAGGGGCGAATTCTATGGCTACACCTTC.